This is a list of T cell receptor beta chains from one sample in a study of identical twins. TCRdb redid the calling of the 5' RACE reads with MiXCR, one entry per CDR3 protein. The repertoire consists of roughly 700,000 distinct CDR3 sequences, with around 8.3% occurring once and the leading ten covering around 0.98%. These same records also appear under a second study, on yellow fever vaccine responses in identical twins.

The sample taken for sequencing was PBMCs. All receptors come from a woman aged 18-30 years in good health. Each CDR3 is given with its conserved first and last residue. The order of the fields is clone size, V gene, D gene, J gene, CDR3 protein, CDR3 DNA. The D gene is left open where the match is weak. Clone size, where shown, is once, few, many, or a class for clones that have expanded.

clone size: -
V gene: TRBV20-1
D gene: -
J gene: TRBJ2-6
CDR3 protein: CSAPNIADSGANVLTF
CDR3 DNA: TGCAGTGCTCCAAACATAGCGGACTCTGGGGCCAACGTCCTGACTTTC

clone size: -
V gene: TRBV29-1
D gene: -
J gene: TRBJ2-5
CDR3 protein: CSAHGEVVTQYF
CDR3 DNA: TGCAGCGCGCACGGTGAAGTCGTGACCCAGTACTTC

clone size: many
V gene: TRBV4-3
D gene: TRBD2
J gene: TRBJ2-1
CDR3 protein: CASSQGLAGGDEQFF
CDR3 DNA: TGCGCCAGCAGCCAAGGACTAGCGGGAGGAGATGAGCAGTTCTTC

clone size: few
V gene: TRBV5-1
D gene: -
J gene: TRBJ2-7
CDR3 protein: CASSFGLSWEQYF
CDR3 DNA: TGCGCCAGCAGCTTCGGACTGTCTTGGGAGCAGTACTTC

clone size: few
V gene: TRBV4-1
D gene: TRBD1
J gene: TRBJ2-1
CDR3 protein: CASSQAGQGTYEQFF
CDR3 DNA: TGCGCCAGCAGCCAGGCGGGACAGGGGACCTATGAGCAGTTCTTC

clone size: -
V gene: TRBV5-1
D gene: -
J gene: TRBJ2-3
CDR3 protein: CASNPRGTDTQYF
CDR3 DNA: TGCGCCAGCAACCCCCGAGGAACAGATACGCAGTATTTT

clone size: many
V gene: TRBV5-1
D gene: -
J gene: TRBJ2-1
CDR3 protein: CASSLEVGASSYNEQFF
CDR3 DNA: TGCGCCAGCAGCTTGGAGGTGGGCGCCAGCTCCTACAATGAGCAGTTCTTC

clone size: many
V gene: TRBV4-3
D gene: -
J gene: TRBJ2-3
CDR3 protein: CASSQDWVSTDTQYF
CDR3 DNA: TGCGCCAGCAGCCAAGATTGGGTTAGCACAGATACGCAGTATTTT

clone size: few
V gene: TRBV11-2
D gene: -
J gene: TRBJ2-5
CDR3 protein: CASSLDGLNGETQYF
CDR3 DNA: TGTGCCAGCAGCTTAGACGGACTGAACGGGGAGACCCAGTACTTC

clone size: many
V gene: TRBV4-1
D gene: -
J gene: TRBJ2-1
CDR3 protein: CASSQGRGNNEQFF
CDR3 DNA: TGCGCCAGCAGCCAAGGTAGGGGGAACAATGAGCAGTTCTTC

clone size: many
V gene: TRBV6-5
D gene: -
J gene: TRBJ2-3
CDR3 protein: CASSYSAGRTDTQYF
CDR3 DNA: TGTGCCAGCAGTTACTCGGCAGGGCGCACAGATACGCAGTATTTT

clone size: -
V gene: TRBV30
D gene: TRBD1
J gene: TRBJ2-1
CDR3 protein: CAWSQGLQGPWGNEQFF
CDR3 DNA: TGTGCCTGGAGTCAGGGCTTACAGGGGCCCTGGGGCAATGAGCAGTTCTTC

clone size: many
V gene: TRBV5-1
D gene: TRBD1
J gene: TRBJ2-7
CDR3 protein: CASSLRTGNYEQYF
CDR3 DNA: TGCGCCAGCAGCTTAAGGACAGGGAACTACGAGCAGTACTTC

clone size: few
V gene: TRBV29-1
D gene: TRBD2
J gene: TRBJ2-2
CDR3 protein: CSAPGLASTGELFF
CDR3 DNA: TGCAGCGCCCCGGGACTAGCGAGCACCGGGGAGCTGTTTTTT

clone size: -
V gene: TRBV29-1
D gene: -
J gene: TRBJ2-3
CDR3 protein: CSVEGGATTDTQYF
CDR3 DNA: TGCAGCGTTGAGGGGGGAGCGACCACAGATACGCAGTATTTT